The sequence of this T cell receptor (beta chain) was determined in a study of T cells in Graves' hyperthyroidism and ophthalmopathy (dated by TCRdb to between 2019 and 2020). A note on the overall study: Peripheral blood samples were taken at the time of initial diagnosis, prior to any treatment. A discovery cohort of around 98 patients, 43 with Graves' ophthalmopathy and 55 to 60 with stable Graves' hyperthyroidism, was used to find distinguishing TCR V-J signatures. Prospective prediction of ophthalmopathy was tested in an independent validation cohort consisting of fewer than 20 hyperthyroidism patients and some 16 patients who later progressed to ophthalmopathy. The 100 discovery patients were divided at random into training and test sets in a 7:3 ratio. In about 6 Graves' hyperthyroidism patients, the study also compared T-cell repertoires from thyroid tissue with T-cell repertoires from blood. After blood sampling, hyperthyroidism patients were treated with methimazole at a starting dose of 30 mg daily, and ophthalmopathy patients were treated with high-dose intravenous methylprednisolone. According to the paper, TCR Vbeta CDR3 sequencing was carried out on 135 peripheral blood samples, which came from some 41 ophthalmopathy, 80 or so hyperthyroidism and about 17 progressor patients.

Here V drops 5 bases and J drops 3 bases, and the junction holds 5 bases not matched to any gene. In the germline V gene (reference sequence), CDR1 corresponds to SEHNR and CDR2 to FQNEAQ. The CDR3 spans 14 residues, from the cysteine through the phenylalanine. The retained sequence is limited to the CDR3, 42 bases, with the frame set at the first base. This clonotype has a handful of counts. Which antigen it targets is not known. Base qualities were left out, and no much larger clone turns up one base away. Study-wide conclusions, independent of this receptor: Ophthalmopathy was separated from stable hyperthyroidism by a 13 V-J signature model, with just over 85% sensitivity and roughly 81% specificity obtained in cross-validation and 80%/75% obtained in testing. In validation, the model predicted progression to ophthalmopathy with 55% to 71% sensitivity and approximately 74% specificity, a median of 6.5 months before onset. No statistical method was used to set the sample size in advance, and investigators knew the group allocation. Most expanded thyroid clonotypes (frequency above 0.001) were also detected in blood, a finding suggesting that blood repertoires may reflect thyroid immune responses.

The TCR beta CDR3 regions were amplified from the RNA transcripts. The TCR CDR3 was subjected to a first round of RT-PCR using the HTBI primer set and the Qiagen OneStep RT-PCR kit. A second multiplex PCR round built the libraries, followed by size selection and purification. The libraries were sequenced on an Illumina HiSeq2000 using paired-end 100 bp reads. The original methods were these. Raw data were processed with SOAPnuke, discarding reads with adapters, uncalled bases, mean Phred below 15, or no exact constant-primer or identifier match. COPE v1.2.5 was used to merge the high-quality paired reads, and each unique nucleotide sequence was defined as a clonotype. MiTCR v1.1 was used to align the clonotypes against IMGT TRBV, TRBD and TRBJ reference segments. Only V-J combinations with frequency above 0.0001, covering 99.2% of repertoires, were analysed. A TCS score was defined as the ratio of F50 (clonal expansion) to E x V (chaos), with BLOSUM62-based TCRdist applied between CDR3 peptides within each V-J. Welch's t-statistics and random forest reduced 514 V-J features to 13, which were used in a naive Bayes classifier (R e1071). TCRdb reran the public reads through fastp at Q25 and MiXCR, keeping productive beta chains. Every distinct CDR3 protein forms one entry, paired with its most common genes and DNA. It is TCRdb's table, rather than the study itself, that gives the V and J calls and clone size. The sample data list nearly 600,000 distinct CDR3 sequences, and 14% of these were observed just once. The top ten constitute 4.5% to 6% of the sample.

Hyperthyroidism patients were newly diagnosed, had a disease duration of under 2 months, and were aged 18 to 65 years. Exclusion was applied to patients with uncontrolled infections, other autoimmune diseases, pregnancy or lactation. Diagnoses were established on the basis of clinical symptoms, serum thyroxine and TRAb, thyroid ultrasound, and orbital computed tomography. Blood from progressor patients was collected at the time of first diagnosis with hyperthyroidism, before any ophthalmopathy symptoms had appeared. PBMCs were separated from under 11 ml of fresh peripheral blood using Ficoll-Paque density gradient centrifugation. Progressor patients were first diagnosed with Graves' hyperthyroidism and then developed ophthalmopathy during follow-up. Total RNA was extracted with Trizol reagent, and quality was checked on an Agilent 2100 Bioanalyzer.

Sequencing was performed on blood. The receptor's source is a woman aged 25 to 45 with Graves' hyperthyroidism that later progressed to Graves' ophthalmopathy. The chain links TRBV7-9 with TRBJ2-7; 9 nucleotides in the junction match TRBD1. The bases are TGTGCCAGCAGCGCCGGGACAGGGCTCTACGAGCAGTACTTC. The resulting protein is CASSAGTGLYEQYF.